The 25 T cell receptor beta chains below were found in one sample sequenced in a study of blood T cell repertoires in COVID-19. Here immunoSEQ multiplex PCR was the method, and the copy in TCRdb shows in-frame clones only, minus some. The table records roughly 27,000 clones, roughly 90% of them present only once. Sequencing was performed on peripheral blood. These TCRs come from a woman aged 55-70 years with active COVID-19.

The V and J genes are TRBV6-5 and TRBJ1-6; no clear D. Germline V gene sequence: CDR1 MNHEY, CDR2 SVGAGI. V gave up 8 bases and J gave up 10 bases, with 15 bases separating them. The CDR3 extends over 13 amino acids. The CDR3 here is CASSGGRASPLHF. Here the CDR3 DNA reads TGTGCCAGCTCCGGAGGGAGAGCGTCACCCCTCCACTTT.

In nucleotides, the CDR3 is TGTGCCAGCAGCCAAGAAAGGAGGGGCCCTCTTAGCACAGATACGCAGTATTTT. Translating it yields CASSQERRGPLSTDTQYF. The rearrangement joins TRBV3-1 (or the pseudogene TRBV3-2) to TRBJ2-3; weak D call: TRBD2 (6 bases). The length of the CDR3 is 18 residues. The germline V and J ends were trimmed by 0 bases and 0 bases, with 16 bases remaining between them. The germline V gene encodes CDR1 LGHDT and CDR2 YNNKEL (reference sequence).

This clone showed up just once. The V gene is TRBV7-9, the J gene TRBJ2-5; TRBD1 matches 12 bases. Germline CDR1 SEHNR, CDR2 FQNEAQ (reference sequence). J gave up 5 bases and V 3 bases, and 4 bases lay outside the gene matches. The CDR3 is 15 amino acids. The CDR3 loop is CASSLGQGARETQYF. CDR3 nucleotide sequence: TGTGCCAGCAGCTTGGGACAGGGGGCCAGGGAGACCCAGTACTTC.

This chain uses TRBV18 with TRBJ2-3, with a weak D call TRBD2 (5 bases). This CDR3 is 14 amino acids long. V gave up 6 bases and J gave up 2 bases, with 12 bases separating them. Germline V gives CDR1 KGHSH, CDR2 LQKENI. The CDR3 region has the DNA TGTGCCAGCTCCAAGGAGGCGTCCACAGATACGCAGTATTTT. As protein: CASSKEASTDTQYF.

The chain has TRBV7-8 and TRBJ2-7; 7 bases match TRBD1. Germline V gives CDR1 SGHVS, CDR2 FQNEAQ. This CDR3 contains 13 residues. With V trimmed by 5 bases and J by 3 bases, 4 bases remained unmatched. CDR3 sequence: CASSLDRNYEQYF. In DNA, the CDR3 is TGTGCCAGCAGCCTGGACAGGAACTACGAGCAGTACTTC.

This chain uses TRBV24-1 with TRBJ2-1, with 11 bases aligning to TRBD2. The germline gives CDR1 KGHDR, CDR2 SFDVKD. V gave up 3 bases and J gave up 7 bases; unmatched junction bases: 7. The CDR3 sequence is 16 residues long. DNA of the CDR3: TGTGCCACCAGTGATATAGCGGGAGGGCCTGAAAATGAGCAGTTCTTC. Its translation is CATSDIAGGPENEQFF.

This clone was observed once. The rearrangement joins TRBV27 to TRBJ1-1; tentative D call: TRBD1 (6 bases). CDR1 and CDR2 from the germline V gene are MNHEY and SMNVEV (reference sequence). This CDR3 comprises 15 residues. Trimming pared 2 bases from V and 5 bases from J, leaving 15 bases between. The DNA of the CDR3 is TGTGCCAGCAGTTTAGTCGCAGGGGCATATACTGAAGCTTTCTTT. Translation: CASSLVAGAYTEAFF.

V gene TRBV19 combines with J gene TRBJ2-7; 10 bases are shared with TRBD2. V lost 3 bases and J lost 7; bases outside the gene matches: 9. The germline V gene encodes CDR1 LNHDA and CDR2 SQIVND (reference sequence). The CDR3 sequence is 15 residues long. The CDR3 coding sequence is TGTGCCAGTAGTATCGGAGCGGGAGGGCCGGAGGAGCAGTACTTC. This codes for CASSIGAGGPEEQYF.

CDR3 sequence (DNA): TGCGCCAGCAGCCAAGATCGGCTAGCGGGAGCATACGAGCAGTACTTC. The encoded protein is CASSQDRLAGAYEQYF. V is TRBV4-1 and J is TRBJ2-7, with 10 bases that match TRBD2. This CDR3 is built from 16 residues. CDR1 and CDR2 from the germline V gene are MGHRA and YSYEKL. V lost 0 bases, J lost 4 bases, and 6 bases stayed unmatched.

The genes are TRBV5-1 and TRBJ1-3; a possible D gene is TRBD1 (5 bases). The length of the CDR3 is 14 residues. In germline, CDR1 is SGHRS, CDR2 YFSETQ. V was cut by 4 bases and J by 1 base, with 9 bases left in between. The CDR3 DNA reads TGCGCCAGCAGCGGGGGAGGATCTGGAAACACCATATATTTT. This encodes CASSGGGSGNTIYF.

This CDR3 reads CSGWKGAGGSPNEQFF. The CDR3 bases are TGCAGCGGCTGGAAGGGAGCGGGAGGGTCCCCCAATGAGCAGTTCTTC. The chain is built from TRBV29-1 and TRBJ2-1, with 10 bases fitting TRBD2. CDR3 length: 16 residues. In germline, CDR1 is SQVTM, CDR2 ANQGSEA. V shed 7 bases and J 6 bases; nucleotides not matched to a gene: 15.

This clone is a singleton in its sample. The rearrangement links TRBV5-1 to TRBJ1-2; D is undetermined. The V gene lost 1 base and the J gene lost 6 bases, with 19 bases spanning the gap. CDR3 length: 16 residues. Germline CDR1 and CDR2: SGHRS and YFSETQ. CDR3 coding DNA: TGCGCCAGCAGCTTGATTGCCCCTCAGGACTGGGATGGCTACACCTTC. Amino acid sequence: CASSLIAPQDWDGYTF. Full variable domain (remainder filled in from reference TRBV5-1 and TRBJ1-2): KAGVTQTPRYLIKTRGQQVTLSCSPISGHRSVSWYQQTPGQGLQFLFEYFSETQRNKGNFPGRFSGRQFSNSRSEMNVSTLELGDSALYLCASSLIAPQDWDGYTFGSGTRLTVV.

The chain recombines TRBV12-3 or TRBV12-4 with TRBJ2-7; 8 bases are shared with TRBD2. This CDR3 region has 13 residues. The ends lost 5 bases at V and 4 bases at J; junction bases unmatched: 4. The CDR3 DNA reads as TGTGCCAGCAGTCCCGGGGGGGTTTACGAGCAGTACTTC. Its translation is CASSPGGVYEQYF.

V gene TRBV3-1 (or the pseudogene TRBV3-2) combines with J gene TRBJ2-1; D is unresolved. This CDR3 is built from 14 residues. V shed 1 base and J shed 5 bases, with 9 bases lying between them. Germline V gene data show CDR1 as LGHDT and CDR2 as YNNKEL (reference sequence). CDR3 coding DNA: TGTGCCAGCAGCCAAGGGGCCTTTGACAATGAGCAGTTCTTC. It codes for CASSQGAFDNEQFF.

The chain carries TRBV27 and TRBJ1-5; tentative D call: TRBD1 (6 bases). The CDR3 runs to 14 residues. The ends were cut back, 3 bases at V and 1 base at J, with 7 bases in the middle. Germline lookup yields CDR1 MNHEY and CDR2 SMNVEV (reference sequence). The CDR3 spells CASSFGQSNQPQHF. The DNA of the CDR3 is TGTGCCAGCAGTTTTGGACAGAGCAATCAGCCCCAGCATTTT.

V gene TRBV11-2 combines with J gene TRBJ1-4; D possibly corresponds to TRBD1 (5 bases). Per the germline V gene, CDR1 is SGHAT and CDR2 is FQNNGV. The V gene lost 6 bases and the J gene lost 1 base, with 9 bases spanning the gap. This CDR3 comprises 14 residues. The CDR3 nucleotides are TGTGCCAGCAGGAGACAGCTAACTAATGAAAAACTGTTTTTT. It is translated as CASRRQLTNEKLFF.

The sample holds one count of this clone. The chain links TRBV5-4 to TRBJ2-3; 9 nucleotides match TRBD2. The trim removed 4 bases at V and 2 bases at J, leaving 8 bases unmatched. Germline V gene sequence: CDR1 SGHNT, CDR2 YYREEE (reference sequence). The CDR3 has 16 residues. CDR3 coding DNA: TGTGCCAGCAGCCCAGGACTAGCGCAAAACACAGATACGCAGTATTTT. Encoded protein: CASSPGLAQNTDTQYF.

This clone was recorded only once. CDR3: CASTALDSPILTF. CDR3 coding DNA: TGTGCCAGCACTGCGCTGGACAGTCCAATCCTGACTTTC. The chain recombines TRBV28 with TRBJ2-6, with a possible D match to TRBD1 (6 bases). The germline V gene encodes CDR1 MDHEN and CDR2 SYDVKM. V was clipped by 7 bases and J by 14 bases, with 18 bases between them. The CDR3 contains 13 residues.

This CDR3 reads CASSIWGSNYGYTF. CDR3 DNA: TGTGCCAGTAGTATTTGGGGCTCTAACTATGGCTACACCTTC. The rearrangement uses TRBV19 and TRBJ1-2; D might be TRBD1 (5 bases). CDR1 LNHDA and CDR2 SQIVND come from the germline V gene (reference sequence). V was cut by 3 bases and J by 0 bases, with 8 bases left in between. This CDR3 comprises 14 residues.

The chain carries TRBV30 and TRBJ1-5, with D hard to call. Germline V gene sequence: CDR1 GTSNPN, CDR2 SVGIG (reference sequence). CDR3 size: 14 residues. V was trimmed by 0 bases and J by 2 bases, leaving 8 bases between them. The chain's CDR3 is CAWSVRLGNQPQHF. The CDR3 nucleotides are TGTGCCTGGAGTGTACGACTCGGCAATCAGCCCCAGCATTTT.

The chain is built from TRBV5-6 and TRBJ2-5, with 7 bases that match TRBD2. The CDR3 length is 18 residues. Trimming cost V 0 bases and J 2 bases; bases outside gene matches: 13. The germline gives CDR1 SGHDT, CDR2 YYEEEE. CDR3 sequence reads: CASSLALDSGYQQETQYF. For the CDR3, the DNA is TGTGCCAGCAGCTTGGCGTTAGATAGCGGGTACCAACAAGAGACCCAGTACTTC.

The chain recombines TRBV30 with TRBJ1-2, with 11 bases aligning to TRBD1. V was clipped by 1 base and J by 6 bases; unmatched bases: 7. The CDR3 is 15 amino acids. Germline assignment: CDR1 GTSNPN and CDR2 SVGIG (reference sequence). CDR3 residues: CAWSGPRTGGHGYTF. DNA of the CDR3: TGTGCCTGGAGTGGCCCCCGGACAGGGGGCCATGGCTACACCTTC.

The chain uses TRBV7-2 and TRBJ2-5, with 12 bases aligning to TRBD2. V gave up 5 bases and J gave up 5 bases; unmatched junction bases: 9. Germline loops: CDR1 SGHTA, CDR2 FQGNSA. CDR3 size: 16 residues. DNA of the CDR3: TGTGCCAGCAGCCATAGATCTAGCGGGAGGGCCGAGACCCAGTACTTC. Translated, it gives CASSHRSSGRAETQYF.

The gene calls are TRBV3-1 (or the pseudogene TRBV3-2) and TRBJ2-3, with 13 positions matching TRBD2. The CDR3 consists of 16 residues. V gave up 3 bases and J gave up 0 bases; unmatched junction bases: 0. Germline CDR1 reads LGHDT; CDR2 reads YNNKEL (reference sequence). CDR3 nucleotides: TGTGCCAGCAGCCAGGGACTAGCGGGAAGCACAGATACGCAGTATTTT. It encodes CASSQGLAGSTDTQYF.

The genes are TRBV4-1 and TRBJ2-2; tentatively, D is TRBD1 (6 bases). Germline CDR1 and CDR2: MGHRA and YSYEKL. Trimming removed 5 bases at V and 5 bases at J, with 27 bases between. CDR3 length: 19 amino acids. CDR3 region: CASSNLGHYFGDKTGELFF. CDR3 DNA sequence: TGCGCCAGCAGCAACCTAGGTCATTACTTCGGGGACAAGACCGGGGAGCTGTTTTTT.